What follows are 3 T cell receptor beta chains derived from one specimen sequenced in a study of T cell repertoires in cytomegalovirus infection. These receptors lack a known antigen. TCRdb ran MiXCR on the reads and lists one entry per CDR3 protein. The table shows hundreds of thousands of distinct CDR3 sequences, with approximately 30% occurring only once. This specimen was cultured CD8+ T cells from PBMCs, taken from culture after CMV antigen stimulation. All receptors come from a human donor in good health (CMV status not recorded). Some clones in this sample may be carry-over from other donors' samples.

This clonotype was counted between two and nine times. This chain connects TRBV6-5 to TRBJ2-3; no definite D call. Germline V gene sequence: CDR1 MNHEY, CDR2 SVGAGI. The CDR3 spans 13 residues. The germline V and J ends were trimmed by 2 bases and 2 bases, with 5 bases remaining between them. DNA of the CDR3: TGTGCCAGCAGTTACGGTAACACAGATACGCAGTATTTT. Its translation is CASSYGNTDTQYF.

Many counts were recorded for this clonotype. This chain links TRBV7-2 with TRBJ2-5, with TRBD2 matching over 13 bases. The CDR3 contains 15 residues. The junction had 3 bases not matched to a gene; V was cut back by 5 bases and J by 3 bases. Germline CDR1 reads SGHTA; CDR2 reads FQGNSA. CDR3 region: CASSVGTSGEETQYF. The CDR3 DNA reads TGTGCCAGCAGCGTTGGGACTAGCGGGGAAGAGACCCAGTACTTC.

This clonotype appeared a few times. This chain uses TRBV6-2 or TRBV6-3 with TRBJ2-7; D is perhaps TRBD1 (6 bases). Trimming left V 6 bases short and J 3 bases short, with 9 bases between. Per the germline V gene, CDR1 is MNHEY and CDR2 is SVGEGT. The CDR3 totals 12 residues. The CDR3 DNA follows: TGTGCCAGCAGGGACAGACACTACGAGCAGTACTTC. It translates to CASRDRHYEQYF.